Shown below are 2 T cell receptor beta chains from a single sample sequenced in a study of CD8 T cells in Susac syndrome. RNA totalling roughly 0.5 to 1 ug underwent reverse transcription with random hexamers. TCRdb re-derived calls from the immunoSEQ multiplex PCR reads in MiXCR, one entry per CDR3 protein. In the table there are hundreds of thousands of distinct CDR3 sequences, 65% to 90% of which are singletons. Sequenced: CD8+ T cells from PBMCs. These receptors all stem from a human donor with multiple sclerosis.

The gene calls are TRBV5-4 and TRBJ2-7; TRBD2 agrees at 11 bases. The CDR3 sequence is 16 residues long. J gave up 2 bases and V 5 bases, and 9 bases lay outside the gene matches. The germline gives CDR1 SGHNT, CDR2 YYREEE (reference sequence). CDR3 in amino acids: CASRGTSGTATYEQYF. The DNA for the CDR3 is TGTGCCAGCAGAGGGACTAGCGGAACCGCTACCTACGAGCAGTACTTC.

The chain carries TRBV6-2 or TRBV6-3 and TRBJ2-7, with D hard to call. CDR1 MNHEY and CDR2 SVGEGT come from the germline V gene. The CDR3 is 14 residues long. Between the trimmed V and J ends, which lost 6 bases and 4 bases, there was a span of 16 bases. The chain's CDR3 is CASSFGFVGYEQYF. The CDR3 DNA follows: TGTGCCAGCAGCTTCGGCTTCGTAGGTTACGAGCAGTACTTC.